A selection of T cell receptor beta chains follows, all from one sample in a study of cytomegalovirus exposure and HLA in healthy donors. Libraries were prepared by immunoSEQ multiplex PCR; TCRdb keeps only in-frame clonotypes and omits some of them. Among roughly 100,000 clones listed, roughly 94% were seen once. Sequenced input: PBMCs. All receptors derive from a woman between 18 and 29 years old in good health and CMV-seronegative. The CDR3 runs from the conserved cysteine through the conserved F or W. D genes are given only for firm matches. Clone size is stated in some rows and not others, as once, few, many or a class when expanded.

CDR3 protein,CDR3 DNA,V gene,clone size,D gene,J gene
CAISMGQGVNEQFF,TGTGCCATCAGTATGGGACAGGGGGTCAATGAGCAGTTCTTC,TRBV10-3,.,TRBD1,TRBJ2-1
CAWTRKEGGYGYTF,TGTGCCTGGACCCGGAAGGAAGGCGGCTATGGCTACACCTTC,TRBV30,.,.,TRBJ1-2
CASSLEGLGGTEAFF,TGTGCCAGCAGCTTAGAGGGACTGGGGGGGACTGAAGCTTTCTTT,TRBV7-6,once,.,TRBJ1-1
CATSRVDRGPYNEQFF,TGTGCCACCAGCAGAGTGGACAGGGGTCCCTACAATGAGCAGTTCTTC,TRBV15,.,TRBD1,TRBJ2-1
CAISESDSYQPQHF,TGTGCCATCAGTGAGTCGGACAGTTATCAGCCCCAGCATTTT,TRBV10-3,.,.,TRBJ1-5
CAIGGQGAGEQYF,TGTGCCATCGGGGGACAGGGGGCGGGCGAGCAGTACTTC,TRBV10-3,.,TRBD1,TRBJ2-7
CASSPSGSVTETQYF,TGTGCCAGCAGTCCTAGCGGGAGTGTCACAGAGACCCAGTACTTC,TRBV5-4,.,TRBD2,TRBJ2-5
CAVYGGHGAFF,TGTGCCGTCTACGGGGGTCATGGAGCTTTCTTT,TRBV10-3,.,.,TRBJ1-1
CASSVGVGTDTQYF,TGTGCCAGCAGTGTAGGGGTGGGCACAGATACGCAGTATTTT,TRBV25-1,.,.,TRBJ2-3
CASSQDAPTLGLPLFF,TGCGCCAGCAGCCAAGACGCACCAACACTCGGGTTGCCACTGTTTTTT,TRBV4-1,.,.,TRBJ1-4
CASSPRGSYNEQFF,TGTGCCAGCAGCCCCCGGGGCTCCTACAATGAGCAGTTCTTC,TRBV11-3,.,.,TRBJ2-1
CAWSFGGRDSPLHF,TGTGCCTGGAGCTTCGGGGGGCGGGATTCACCCCTCCACTTT,TRBV30,.,.,TRBJ1-6
CASSQGFGGGAYEQYF,TGTGCCAGCAGCCAAGGGTTCGGCGGGGGGGCTTACGAGCAGTACTTC,TRBV4-2,.,TRBD2,TRBJ2-7
CASSPQTGGLNTEAFF,TGTGCCAGCAGTCCTCAGACAGGGGGCCTGAACACTGAAGCTTTCTTT,TRBV2,.,TRBD1,TRBJ1-1
CASSLGGGSSYNEQFF,TGTGCCAGCAGCTTGGGAGGCGGGAGCTCCTACAATGAGCAGTTCTTC,TRBV5-6,.,TRBD2,TRBJ2-1
CASSDSTGAPDTQYF,TGTGCCAGCAGTGACTCGACGGGAGCCCCAGATACGCAGTATTTT,TRBV6-4,.,.,TRBJ2-3
CAISGSGQGKNEQFF,TGTGCCATCAGTGGTTCAGGACAGGGTAAAAATGAGCAGTTCTTC,TRBV10-3,.,TRBD1,TRBJ2-1
CASSLVRETTEAFF,TGTGCCAGCAGCTTAGTACGGGAGACGACTGAAGCTTTCTTT,TRBV7-2,.,.,TRBJ1-1
CASSPENSRVYTF,TGTGCCAGCTCACCGGAGAACTCCAGGGTCTACACCTTC,TRBV18,.,.,TRBJ1-2
CASSLGTDTEAFF,TGTGCCAGCAGCTTAGGCACAGACACTGAAGCTTTCTTT,TRBV7-2,.,.,TRBJ1-1
CASSFSKSNEQFF,TGTGCCAGCAGCTTTTCTAAAAGCAATGAGCAGTTCTTC,TRBV5-4,once,.,TRBJ2-1
CARSLQAFDSYNSPLHF,TGTGCCAGAAGCCTGCAAGCGTTTGACTCCTATAATTCACCCCTCCACTTT,TRBV5-3,.,.,TRBJ1-6
CASSQRTGMNTEAFF,TGCGCCAGCAGCCAACGGACAGGTATGAACACTGAAGCTTTCTTT,TRBV4-3,.,TRBD1,TRBJ1-1
CSVETADYEQYF,TGCAGCGTTGAGACAGCCGACTACGAGCAGTACTTC,TRBV29-1,many,.,TRBJ2-7
CASSYSPGTSGASLF,TGCGCCAGCAGCTACTCTCCCGGGACTAGCGGAGCCTCCCTCTTC,TRBV5-1,.,TRBD2,TRBJ2-1
CATEAGYGYTF,TGTGCCACCGAGGCCGGTTACGGCTACACCTTC,TRBV19,.,.,TRBJ1-2
CASSLYRGAEAFF,TGTGCCAGCAGCCTGTACAGGGGTGCTGAAGCTTTCTTT,TRBV7-3,.,TRBD1,TRBJ1-1